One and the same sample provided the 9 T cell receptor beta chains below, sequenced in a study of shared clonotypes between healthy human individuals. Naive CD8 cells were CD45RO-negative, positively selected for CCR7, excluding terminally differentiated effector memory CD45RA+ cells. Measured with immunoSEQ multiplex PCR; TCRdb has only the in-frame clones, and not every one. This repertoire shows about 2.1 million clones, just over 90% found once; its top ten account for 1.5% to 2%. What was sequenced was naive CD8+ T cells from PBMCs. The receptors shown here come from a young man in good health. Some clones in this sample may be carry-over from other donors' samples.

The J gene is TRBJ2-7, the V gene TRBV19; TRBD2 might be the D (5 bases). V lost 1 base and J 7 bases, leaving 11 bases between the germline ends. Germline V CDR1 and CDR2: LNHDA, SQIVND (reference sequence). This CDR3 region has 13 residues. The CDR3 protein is CASSIGGRDEQYF. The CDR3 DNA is TGTGCCAGTAGTATAGGAGGGAGAGATGAGCAGTACTTC.

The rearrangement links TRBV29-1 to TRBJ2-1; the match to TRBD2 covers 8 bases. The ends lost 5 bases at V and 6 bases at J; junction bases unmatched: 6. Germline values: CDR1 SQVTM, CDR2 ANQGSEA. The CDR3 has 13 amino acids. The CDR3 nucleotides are TGCAGCGTTAGTAGCGGGATCTCCAATGAGCAGTTCTTC. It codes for CSVSSGISNEQFF.

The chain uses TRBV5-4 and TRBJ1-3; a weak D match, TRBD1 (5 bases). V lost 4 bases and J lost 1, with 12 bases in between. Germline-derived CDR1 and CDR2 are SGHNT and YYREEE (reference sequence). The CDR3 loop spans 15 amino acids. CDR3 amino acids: CASSPGTASGNTIYF. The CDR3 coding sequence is TGTGCCAGCAGCCCGGGGACGGCTTCTGGAAACACCATATATTTT.

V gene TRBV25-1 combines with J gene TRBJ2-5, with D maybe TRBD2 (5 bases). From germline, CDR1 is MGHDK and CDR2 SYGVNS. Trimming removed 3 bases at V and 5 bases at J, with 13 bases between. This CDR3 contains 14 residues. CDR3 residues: CASSESEVGETQYF. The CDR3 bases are TGTGCCAGCAGTGAGTCGGAGGTGGGGGAGACCCAGTACTTC.

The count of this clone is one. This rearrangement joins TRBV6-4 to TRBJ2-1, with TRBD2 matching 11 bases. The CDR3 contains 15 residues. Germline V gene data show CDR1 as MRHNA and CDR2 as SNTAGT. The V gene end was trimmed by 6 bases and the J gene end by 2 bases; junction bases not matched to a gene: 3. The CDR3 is CASSLLAGAYNEQFF. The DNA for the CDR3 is TGTGCCAGCAGCCTACTAGCGGGAGCCTACAATGAGCAGTTCTTC.

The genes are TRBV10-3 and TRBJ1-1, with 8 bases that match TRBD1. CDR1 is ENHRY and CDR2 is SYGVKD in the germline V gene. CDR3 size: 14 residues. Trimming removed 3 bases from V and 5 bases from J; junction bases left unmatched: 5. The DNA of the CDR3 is TGTGCCATCAGTGACGGACAGGGCTTTACTGAAGCTTTCTTT. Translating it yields CAISDGQGFTEAFF.

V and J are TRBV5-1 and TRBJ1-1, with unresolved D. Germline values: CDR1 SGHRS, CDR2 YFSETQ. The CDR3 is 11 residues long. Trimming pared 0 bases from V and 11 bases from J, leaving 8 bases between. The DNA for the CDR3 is TGCGCCAGCAGCTTGGATGGGAGCGCTTTCTTT. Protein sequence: CASSLDGSAFF.

Here the CDR3 reads CASSSGTSALYEQYF. The CDR3 region has the DNA TGTGCCAGTAGCTCCGGGACTAGCGCCTTATACGAGCAGTACTTC. V and J are TRBV19 and TRBJ2-7; 10 bases are a match to TRBD2. Germline values: CDR1 LNHDA, CDR2 SQIVND (reference sequence). The CDR3 loop spans 15 amino acids. Trimming removed 6 bases from V and 4 bases from J; junction bases left unmatched: 9.

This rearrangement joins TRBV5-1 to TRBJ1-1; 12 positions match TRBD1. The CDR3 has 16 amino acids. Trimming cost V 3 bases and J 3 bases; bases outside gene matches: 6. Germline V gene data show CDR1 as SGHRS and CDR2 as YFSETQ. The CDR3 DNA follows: TGCGCCAGCAGCTACCGGGACAGGGGGCCAGACACTGAAGCTTTCTTT. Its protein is CASSYRDRGPDTEAFF.